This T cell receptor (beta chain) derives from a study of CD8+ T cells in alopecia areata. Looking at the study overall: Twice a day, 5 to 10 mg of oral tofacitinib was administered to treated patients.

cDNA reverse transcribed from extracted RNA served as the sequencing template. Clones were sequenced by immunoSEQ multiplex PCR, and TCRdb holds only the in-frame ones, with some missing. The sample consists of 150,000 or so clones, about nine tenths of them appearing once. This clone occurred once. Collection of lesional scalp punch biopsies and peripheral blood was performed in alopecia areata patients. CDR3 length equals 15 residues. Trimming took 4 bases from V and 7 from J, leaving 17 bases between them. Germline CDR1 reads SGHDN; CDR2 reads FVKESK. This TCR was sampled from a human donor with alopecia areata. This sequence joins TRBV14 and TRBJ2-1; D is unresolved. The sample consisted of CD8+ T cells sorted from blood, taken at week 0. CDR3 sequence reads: CASSPLGFGVNEQFF. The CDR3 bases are TGTGCCAGCAGCCCACTTGGGTTTGGGGTGAATGAGCAGTTCTTC.